Given below is one T cell receptor (beta chain) in context. Its antigen has not been determined. No qualities accompany the bases; no much larger clone lies one base away. This sample is part of a study of long-term antiretroviral therapy in people with HIV (dated by TCRdb to the early 2020s). Notes on the research overall: The earliest samples were collected about a decade before the 2015 WHO recommendation for immediate ART, when ART was typically delayed until CD4 counts fell. Whether ART initiation and durable HIV suppression were associated with changes in peripheral blood TRB repertoire composition and diversity was tested in a retrospective serial study. A total of roughly 200 cryopreserved PBMC samples were contributed to the cohort by 30 adults with confirmed HIV infection, with samples collected serially over a mean of approximately six years (range 1-12). Of the approximately 30 participants with HIV, roughly 10 were female. No cross-contamination during QIAcube processing was seen in test extractions of a monoclonal T-cell line run alongside 30 to 35 polyclonal samples. Findings and caveats that apply to the study as a whole: Starting ART was linked to a significant rise in TRB diversity, yet even after long-term ART the diversity remained significantly lower than in transplant donor controls. HIV repertoires had narrower CDR3 length ranges than controls, and the network structure suggested an antigen-experienced repertoire that shifted only slightly toward naive after ART. Inferences about post-ART repertoire changes are limited because no data were available on ART adherence, viral resistance or therapy changes. Limited PBMC availability meant only the TCR beta chain was sequenced, without alpha chain pairing. The samples were dated from about 2004 to 2017, and the ART regimens that were used may be less effective than current ART regimens. Unsorted PBMC were profiled instead of sorted CD4+ and CD8+ T cells because pre-ART samples had limited cell numbers. The repertoire was dominated across all time points by expanded TRB clones identified before ART initiation, although this dominance was seen to fluctuate and to decrease in many PLHIV after ART.

CDR1 is given as SEHNR and CDR2 as FQNEAQ, both from the germline V gene (reference sequence). V loses 1 base at its end and J loses 3 bases; junction bases beyond the gene matches: 3. The CDR3, from cysteine to phenylalanine, totals 15 residues. The entry retains the CDR3 DNA only, 45 bases that are in frame from base 1. To be included, a participant needed at least one PBMC sample from before ART initiation plus at least two post-ART samples. All participants with HIV were treated in the United States of America. Cryopreserved samples of about 1-10 million PBMC were thawed and washed before DNA extraction. At the time of the earliest PBMC sample, participants with HIV were aged between about 23 and 55 years. PBMC samples from each participant spanned 1-4 timepoints before ART initiation and 2-8 timepoints after ART initiation, with a median of 7 samples. Serial HIV viral load, CD4+ T-cell count, ART history and demographic data were obtained for every participant. Genomic DNA was extracted from unsorted PBMC with a Qiagen kit on a QIAcube, processed in batches of 12 samples.

Sequencing of the TRB variable region was done with the immunoSEQ hsTCRB v3.0 assay at survey level resolution. TRB sequencing targeted a depth of roughly 35,000-55,000 T-cell genomes per sample. TRB libraries were pooled and sequenced on an Illumina MiSeq using a v3 150-cycle kit. Under the source paper's analysis protocol: Analysis of repertoires was carried out in R inside a reproducible Nextflow workflow spanning QC, data transformation and analysis. LymphoSeq2, an R package for exploring AIRR-Seq data, was used to implement the custom analyses. After excluding a handful of samples that yielded fewer than 5000 total TRB sequences, around 190 HIV repertoires remained for analysis. Among the 170 to 200 retained HIV repertoires, some 60 were collected before ART initiation and around 130 were collected after ART initiation. Repertoires were downsampled to 5000 TRB nucleotide sequences, with summary statistics averaged over 100 downsampling iterations. Only TRB sequences with CDR3 regions of at least seven amino acids were retained for analysis. Diversity was measured with a Shannon entropy-derived clonality score and the Gini coefficient. Repertoire networks linked the top 5000 CDR3 amino acid sequences whenever two sequences differed by an edit distance of one. GLIPH2 predicted antigen specificity groups and MHC restriction for TRB CDR3 amino acid sequences. CDR3 amino acid sequences were matched against VDJdb and McPAS-TCR to flag known CMV, EBV, HIV or tissue antigen associations. Pre-ART, post-ART and control groups were compared with Wilcoxon signed-rank tests and Holm-Bonferroni correction. Held by TCRdb, this immuneACCESS table contains in-frame sequences only and omits some clones. Under half of the omission traces to an unresolved V gene where checked; the cause of the rest is unknown. Clone size and the V and J calls come from that table; the DNA yielded D and trimming. The table for this sample lists more than 20,000 clones; about nine tenths of them were counted only once. The ten biggest clones cover roughly 9.4% of the sample.

The source is a man in his forties or fifties with HIV. The sequence links TRBV7-9 to TRBJ1-1; the junction holds 9 bases that match TRBD1. The specimen comprised unsorted PBMCs, sampled 1.8 years before starting antiretroviral therapy. The CDR3 region: CASSLEGQGYTEAFF. The nucleotide sequence is given as TGTGCCAGCAGCTTAGAAGGACAGGGGTACACTGAAGCTTTCTTT.